This T cell receptor (beta chain) originates from a study of cytomegalovirus exposure and HLA in healthy donors. The PCR had 60 Vbeta and 13 Jbeta primers. Profiled with immunoSEQ multiplex PCR; TCRdb holds only in-frame clones, not every one. The data contain over 150,000 clones, around 75% of them singletons. About this clone: The sample holds other DNA sequences that translate to the same CDR3.

Material for sequencing was PBMCs. The receptor's source is a male donor in good health and CMV-seronegative.

Here the CDR3 DNA reads TGTGCCAGCAGTTCCGGGACTAGCTCCTACGAGCAGTACTTC. It codes for CASSSGTSSYEQYF. This chain joins TRBV28 and TRBJ2-7, with 8 bases identical to TRBD2. V shed 4 bases, J shed 0 bases, and the junction held 2 bases outside the gene matches. The CDR3 runs 14 residues. Germline CDR1 reads MDHEN; CDR2 reads SYDVKM.